This TCR beta chain comes out of a study of shared clonotypes between healthy human individuals. V dropped 4 bases and J dropped 3; count of bases not matched to a gene: 6. Germline loops: CDR1 SGHNT, CDR2 YYREEE (reference sequence). CDR3 size: 15 residues. The run depth of the assay was deep. Generated by immunoSEQ multiplex PCR, the TCRdb table keeps only in-frame clones and is missing some. The sample consists of around 750,000 clones, approximately 79% of them appearing once. CD45RA+ naive and CD45RA-negative memory subsets were separated from CD4+ cells. The TCR comes from a woman in her twenties or thirties in good health. V usage is TRBV5-4 and J usage is TRBJ2-2; TRBD1 aligns across 7 bases. Sequencing input: memory CD4+ T cells sorted from blood. Specified subset: CD45RA-negative fraction. The chain's CDR3 is CASSPDRDDTGELFF. For the CDR3, the DNA is TGTGCCAGCAGCCCTGACAGGGACGACACCGGGGAGCTGTTTTTT.